The T cell receptor beta chain under discussion was sequenced for a study of blood T cell repertoires in COVID-19. Libraries were prepared by immunoSEQ multiplex PCR; TCRdb keeps only in-frame clonotypes and omits some of them. The sample contains 490,000 or so clones, around 85% of which appear only once. The CDR3 totals 14 residues. The germline V gene has CDR1 SQVTM and CDR2 ANQGSEA. Trimming shortened V by 6 bases and J by 4 bases, and 19 bases separated the two germline ends. Sequenced: PBMCs or T cells enriched from blood (not recorded which). The chain couples TRBV29-1 to TRBJ2-7; tentative D call: TRBD1 (6 bases). This TCR was recovered from a woman in her fifties or sixties who had recovered from COVID-19. The CDR3 is CSVTPVGAGYEQYF. In nucleotides, the CDR3 is TGCAGCGTCACGCCGGTGGGGGCTGGTTACGAGCAGTACTTC.